This T cell receptor (beta chain) was retrieved from a study of blood T cell repertoires in COVID-19. CDR3 size: 17 residues. Germline trimming cut 0 bases from V and 3 bases from J; bases unmatched to any gene: 7. Germline V gene lookup returns CDR1 KGHSH and CDR2 LQKENI. Per the study methods: Estimates of nucleated cell counts were drawn from the amplification of reference gene primers. Profiled with immunoSEQ multiplex PCR; TCRdb holds only in-frame clones, not every one. V, J and clone size were drawn from that table, and D and trimming were deduced from the DNA. The data contain about 150,000 clones, around 80% of them singletons.

The specimen sequenced was PBMCs or T cells enriched from blood (not recorded which). The clonotype originates from a woman in her sixties or seventies in a cohort exposed to, infected with or recovered from COVID-19 (not recorded which). V and J are TRBV18 and TRBJ2-5, with 10 bases matching TRBD1. CDR3 amino acids: CASSPPRGTGVEETQYF. The DNA of the CDR3 is TGTGCCAGCTCACCACCTCGGGGGACAGGGGTCGAAGAGACCCAGTACTTC.